The rows below give T cell receptor beta chains drawn from one sample of a study of CD8 T cells in Susac syndrome. MiXCR, applied by TCRdb to the immunoSEQ multiplex PCR reads, yields one record per CDR3 protein. Of some 200,000 distinct CDR3 sequences in the sample, more than 90% are singletons; the top ten hold roughly 0.088%. The specimen sequenced was CD4+ T cells from PBMCs. Source of these receptors: a human donor with multiple sclerosis. Both conserved end residues are part of each CDR3. The D gene is left open where the match is weak. Some rows have no size entry. The others give once, few or many, or a class for an expanded clone.

J: TRBJ1-1
size: -
D: -
V: TRBV24-1
DNA: TGTGCCACTACGGGCCACAGGAGCTTGAACACTGAAGCTTTCTTT
CDR3: CATTGHRSLNTEAFF

J: TRBJ2-5
size: -
D: -
V: TRBV20-1
DNA: TGCAGTGCAAAGCCGTGGGAGACCCAGTACTTC
CDR3: CSAKPWETQYF

J: TRBJ2-5
size: once
D: -
V: TRBV5-1
DNA: TGCGCCAGCAGCTTGGCCGGGTCGGGAGAGACCCAGTACTTC
CDR3: CASSLAGSGETQYF

J: TRBJ2-1
size: -
D: -
V: TRBV20-1
DNA: TGCAGTGCTAGAGGGAGTAGCGACAATGAGCAGTTCTTC
CDR3: CSARGSSDNEQFF

J: TRBJ2-5
size: -
D: TRBD1
V: TRBV4-2
DNA: TGTGCCAGCAGCCAAGTTTCCAACCCTTGGGGGACAGGAAGATTGCGGGAGACCCAGTACTTC
CDR3: CASSQVSNPWGTGRLRETQYF

J: TRBJ2-7
size: -
D: -
V: TRBV18
DNA: TGTGCCAGCTCACCTCGGGACACAACCTACGAGCAGTACTTC
CDR3: CASSPRDTTYEQYF

J: TRBJ2-7
size: -
D: -
V: TRBV11-2
DNA: TGTGCCAGCAGCGACAATCGGGAGCAGTACTTC
CDR3: CASSDNREQYF

J: TRBJ2-5
size: -
D: TRBD1
V: TRBV6-5
DNA: TGTGCCAGCAGGACAGGGCAAGAGACCCAGTACTTC
CDR3: CASRTGQETQYF

J: TRBJ1-5
size: -
D: -
V: TRBV27
DNA: TGTGCCCGCGGGGGGATCCAGCATTTT
CDR3: CARGGIQHF

J: TRBJ2-5
size: -
D: -
V: TRBV5-1
DNA: TGCGCCAGCAGCTCGGAATATGGAGAGACCCAGTACTTC
CDR3: CASSSEYGETQYF

J: TRBJ2-7
size: -
D: TRBD2
V: TRBV6-6
DNA: TGTGCCAGCAGCTCTAGCGGGAGGGTAGACGAGCAGTACTTC
CDR3: CASSSSGRVDEQYF

J: TRBJ2-3
size: -
D: -
V: TRBV27
DNA: TGTGCCAGCAGTGTCCTAGCGAGCCATACAGATACGCAGTATTTT
CDR3: CASSVLASHTDTQYF

J: TRBJ2-5
size: -
D: -
V: TRBV20-1
DNA: TGCAGTGCTAGAGATCTTAGAGACCAAGAGACCCAGTACTTC
CDR3: CSARDLRDQETQYF

J: TRBJ2-3
size: -
D: -
V: TRBV5-1
DNA: TGCGCCAGCAAAGGGACTAGCACAGATACGCAGTATTTT
CDR3: CASKGTSTDTQYF

J: TRBJ2-2
size: -
D: TRBD2
V: TRBV24-1
DNA: TGTGCCACCCGCACGGGGGGCACCGGGGAGCTGTTTTTT
CDR3: CATRTGGTGELFF

J: TRBJ2-1
size: -
D: TRBD1
V: TRBV9
DNA: TGTGCCAGCACTGAGGGGACAGGGCGTTTCAATGAGCAGTTCTTC
CDR3: CASTEGTGRFNEQFF

J: TRBJ2-1
size: -
D: TRBD1
V: TRBV9
DNA: TGTGCCAGCAGCGTCGATGGACAGGGACGGGGCAATGAGCAGTTCTTC
CDR3: CASSVDGQGRGNEQFF

J: TRBJ2-5
size: -
D: -
V: TRBV6-6
DNA: TGTGCCAGCAGTTATCTGTGGGACACCCAAGAGACCCAGTACTTC
CDR3: CASSYLWDTQETQYF

J: TRBJ2-7
size: -
D: -
V: TRBV3-1
DNA: TGTGCCAGCAGCCAAGGGCCAGGACACTACGAGCAGTACTTC
CDR3: CASSQGPGHYEQYF

J: TRBJ1-5
size: -
D: TRBD1
V: TRBV12-3/TRBV12-4
DNA: TGTGCCAGCAAGATGGGGCAGGGGGGTCAGCCCCAGCATTTT
CDR3: CASKMGQGGQPQHF